This T cell receptor beta chain was recorded in a study of blood T cell repertoires in COVID-19. Original methodology: The assay estimated nucleated cells by amplifying reference gene primers. Sequencing used immunoSEQ multiplex PCR; TCRdb keeps in-frame clones, though not all of them. Clone size and the V and J calls come from that table; the DNA yielded D and trimming. The profile shows 190,000 or so clones, approximately 87% of them singletons. This clone has more than one count but fewer than ten. This CDR3 region has 14 residues. Germline CDR1 MNHEY, CDR2 SMNVEV (reference sequence). The V end was cut by 3 bases, the J end by 4 bases, with 10 bases between.

Sequencing was performed on peripheral blood. The rearrangement joins TRBV27 to TRBJ1-5; possible D gene TRBD1, 6 bases. The sequence came from a woman aged 18-35 years who had recovered from COVID-19. The CDR3 sequence is CASSFGTQNQPQHF. The CDR3 nucleotides are TGTGCCAGCAGTTTTGGGACACAAAATCAGCCCCAGCATTTT.